The 15 T cell receptor beta chains given below trace back to one sample, sequenced in a study of blood T cell repertoires in COVID-19. Sequencing was performed with immunoSEQ multiplex PCR; in TCRdb, only in-frame clones are kept and a portion is missing. The sample has roughly 37,000 clones, around four fifths seen once; the top ten hold 33%. The sequenced sample was peripheral blood. The receptors here all came from a man aged 60 to 69 with acute or convalescent COVID-19.

The V gene is TRBV2, the J gene TRBJ2-2, with 10 bases lining up with TRBD1. The ends lost 7 bases at V and 3 bases at J; junction bases unmatched: 5. CDR1 and CDR2 from the germline V gene are SNHLY and FYNNEI. The CDR3 has 15 amino acids. CDR3 DNA: TGTGCCAGCATAAGGGACAGGGGTGACACCGGGGAGCTGTTTTTT. Amino acids: CASIRDRGDTGELFF.

This rearrangement joins TRBV12-3 or TRBV12-4 to TRBJ2-2; possibly TRBD2 for D (6 bases). Trimming removed 5 bases from V and 7 bases from J, with 11 bases in between. CDR3 length: 13 amino acids. The CDR3 DNA reads as TGTGCCAGCAGTGTCCGGGAGCTCGGGGAGCTGTTTTTT. It translates to CASSVRELGELFF.

The chain combines TRBV6-2 or TRBV6-3 with TRBJ2-5; TRBD2 matches at 8 bases. Trimming removed 2 bases from V and 4 bases from J; junction bases left unmatched: 15. The length of the CDR3 is 18 residues. CDR1 is MNHEY, CDR2 SVGEGT, per germline. The CDR3 here is CASSYESTSAISGETQYF. As DNA, the CDR3 is TGTGCCAGCAGTTACGAGTCGACTAGCGCAATTAGCGGAGAGACCCAGTACTTC.

In its sample, this clone was seen many times. The J gene is TRBJ1-2, the V gene TRBV29-1; D ambiguous. Germline loops: CDR1 SQVTM, CDR2 ANQGSEA. This CDR3 has 13 residues. The germline V and J ends were trimmed by 0 bases and 8 bases, with 13 bases remaining between them. This chain's CDR3 is CSVEETRTRGYTF. The CDR3, as DNA: TGCAGCGTTGAAGAAACTCGTACCCGGGGCTACACCTTC.

The J gene is TRBJ2-3, the V gene TRBV5-4; TRBD2 agrees at 11 bases. The CDR3 runs 17 residues. Losses at the gene ends were 0 bases for V and 1 base for J; bases not matched to a gene: 4. Germline CDR1 is SGHNT and CDR2 is YYREEE (reference sequence). CDR3 protein: CASSLDSTSGGTDTQYF. In nucleotides, the CDR3 is TGTGCCAGCAGCTTGGATTCGACTAGCGGGGGCACAGATACGCAGTATTTT.

V usage is TRBV5-1 and J usage is TRBJ2-7; 7 bases match TRBD1. The CDR3 consists of 16 residues. Trimming took 3 bases from V and 6 from J; bases not matched to a gene: 15. The germline gives CDR1 SGHRS, CDR2 YFSETQ. CDR3 region: CASSSPKTGLLGEQYF. CDR3 bases: TGCGCCAGCAGCTCCCCAAAGACAGGGCTGCTTGGCGAGCAGTACTTC.

The genes are TRBV28 and TRBJ2-7, with D maybe TRBD2 (7 bases). Germline assignment: CDR1 MDHEN and CDR2 SYDVKM. CDR3 size: 14 residues. Trimming shortened V by 6 bases and J by 3 bases, and 15 bases separated the two germline ends. In DNA form, the CDR3 reads TGTGCCAGCAGGACCAGCGGGACACACTACGAGCAGTACTTC. It codes for CASRTSGTHYEQYF.

The CDR3 reads CASGQEETQYF. The CDR3 DNA follows: TGTGCCAGCGGACAGGAAGAGACCCAGTACTTC. The chain couples TRBV2 to TRBJ2-5; 7 nucleotides line up with TRBD1. CDR3 size: 11 residues. V was pared by 8 bases and J by 3 bases, with 0 bases of the junction left unmatched. Germline CDR1 SNHLY, CDR2 FYNNEI.

The chain uses TRBV10-1 and TRBJ1-1, with unresolved D. Germline-derived CDR1 and CDR2 are WNHNN and SYGVQD (reference sequence). CDR3 length: 13 residues. Trimming shortened V by 4 bases and J by 1 base, and 7 bases separated the two germline ends. The CDR3 nucleotides are TGCGCCAGCAGTGTGTTACAGAACACTGAAGCTTTCTTT. It yields the protein CASSVLQNTEAFF.

DNA for the CDR3: TGCAGTGCTAGACATAACTATGGCTACACCTTC. Translation: CSARHNYGYTF. The J gene is TRBJ1-2, the V gene TRBV20-1, with D unclear. Trimming took off 2 bases at V and 1 base at J, with 2 bases between the two ends. CDR1 is DFQATT and CDR2 is SNEGSKA in the germline V gene (reference sequence). The CDR3 is made up of 11 amino acids.

V and J are TRBV6-2 or TRBV6-3 and TRBJ1-1; 8 bases are shared with TRBD1. There are 14 residues in the CDR3. Unmatched junction bases numbered 8, after V lost 5 bases and J lost 6 bases. Per germline, CDR1 MNHEY and CDR2 SVGEGT. CDR3 nucleotides: TGTGCCAGCAGTCGCACAGGGGGTTTTTCTGAAGCTTTCTTT. Its translation: CASSRTGGFSEAFF.

The chain is built from TRBV19 and TRBJ2-5, with 12 bases fitting TRBD2. This CDR3 is built from 17 residues. J lost 4 bases, V lost 3 bases, and 9 bases had no gene match. The germline gives CDR1 LNHDA, CDR2 SQIVND (reference sequence). In DNA form, the CDR3 reads TGTGCCAGTAGTATGTTCCTAGCGGGAGGGCCTGGAGAGACCCAGTACTTC. Translation gives CASSMFLAGGPGETQYF.

A few counts support this clone. V and J are TRBV4-1 and TRBJ2-7; 8 bases match TRBD1. The germline gives CDR1 MGHRA, CDR2 YSYEKL. The CDR3 loop spans 14 amino acids. Unmatched junction bases numbered 2, after V lost 4 bases and J lost 0 bases. This CDR3 reads CASSRDRNSYEQYF. Here the CDR3 DNA reads TGCGCCAGCAGCCGGGACAGGAACTCCTACGAGCAGTACTTC.

The chain combines TRBV5-1 with TRBJ2-3; 8 positions agree with TRBD2. The junction had 8 bases not matched to a gene; V was cut back by 4 bases and J by 4 bases. This CDR3 has 15 amino acids. Germline V lookup: CDR1 SGHRS, CDR2 YFSETQ. The CDR3 bases are TGCGCCAGCAGCCCTGCGGCTAGCGGGTCAGATACGCAGTATTTT. This gives the protein CASSPAASGSDTQYF.

J is TRBJ2-2 and V is TRBV7-8; 9 bases align to TRBD1. The germline CDR1 and CDR2 sequences are SGHVS and FQNEAQ. V trimming: 5 bases; J trimming: 7 bases; junction bases outside the gene matches: 11. The CDR3 is 16 amino acids. CDR3 region: CASSVTGTGIGGELFF. Here the CDR3 DNA reads TGTGCCAGCAGCGTAACCGGGACAGGGATAGGCGGGGAGCTGTTTTTT.